The 12 T cell receptor beta chains below all came from one sample that was sequenced in a study of a mutant IDH1 vaccine in newly diagnosed glioma. Time point denoted: week 47, end of study. It was 300 ug of mutant IDH1 20-mer peptide that made up each vaccine dose, given with topical imiquimod. Clones were sequenced by immunoSEQ multiplex PCR, and TCRdb holds only the in-frame ones, with some missing. Among 60,000 to 70,000 clones listed, roughly four fifths were seen once. Their antigen targets remain unknown. Source: PBMCs, taken from a glioma patient whose treatment included an IDH1 peptide vaccine. The receptors were sampled from a man between 25 and 39 years old with glioma.

The rearrangement uses TRBV5-1 and TRBJ1-4; 7 positions agree with TRBD1. The CDR3 has 16 residues. V was clipped by 4 bases and J by 2 bases; unmatched bases: 8. Germline V gene data show CDR1 as SGHRS and CDR2 as YFSETQ. In DNA form, the CDR3 reads TGCGCCAGCAGCCGGACGAAGACAGGGACTAATGAAAAACTGTTTTTT. Its translation: CASSRTKTGTNEKLFF.

The chain's CDR3 is CAIGATGTDEKLFF. In DNA, the CDR3 is TGTGCCATCGGGGCGACAGGGACGGATGAAAAACTGTTTTTT. This rearrangement joins TRBV10-3 to TRBJ1-4; 7 bases are shared with TRBD1. This CDR3 region has 14 residues. With 8 bases clipped from V and 6 bases from J, the junction kept 9 bases outside the gene matches. Germline V gives CDR1 ENHRY, CDR2 SYGVKD.

This chain links TRBV4-1 with TRBJ1-1, with D hard to call. The germline gives CDR1 MGHRA, CDR2 YSYEKL. V lost 4 bases to trimming and J lost 6 bases, with 15 bases between them. The CDR3 sequence is 14 residues long. CDR3 DNA sequence: TGCGCCAGCAGCCTCGACCCTATGATCGCTGAAGCTTTCTTT. Translated: CASSLDPMIAEAFF.

The genes are TRBV18 and TRBJ2-3; 11 bases match TRBD2. The V gene end was trimmed by 5 bases and the J gene end by 1 base; junction bases not matched to a gene: 8. This CDR3 contains 17 residues. From germline, CDR1 is KGHSH and CDR2 LQKENI. The CDR3 region has the DNA TGTGCCAGCTCAACCCGACTAGCGGGGATGGGCACAGATACGCAGTATTTT. Its translation: CASSTRLAGMGTDTQYF.

The rearrangement uses TRBV11-2 and TRBJ1-1; TRBD1 agrees at 8 bases. The CDR3 length is 16 residues. The trim removed 1 base at V and 2 bases at J, leaving 6 bases unmatched. Germline values: CDR1 SGHAT, CDR2 FQNNGV. DNA of the CDR3: TGTGCCAGCAGCTTAGCCGGACAGGGACTCAACACTGAAGCTTTCTTT. Its protein product is CASSLAGQGLNTEAFF.

The rearrangement joins TRBV5-5 to TRBJ1-6; TRBD1 might be the D (5 bases). The germline V gene encodes CDR1 SGHKS and CDR2 YYEKEE (reference sequence). Trimming left V 1 base short and J 8 bases short, with 10 bases between. This CDR3 contains 14 residues. The CDR3 sequence is CASSLRGEDSPLHF. Written as DNA, the CDR3 is TGTGCCAGCAGCTTGAGAGGGGAGGATTCACCCCTCCACTTT.

The CDR3 spells CASSADRGRYNEQFF. CDR3 DNA sequence: TGTGCCAGCTCCGCGGACAGGGGCCGGTACAATGAGCAGTTCTTC. This chain uses TRBV18 with TRBJ2-1; 9 nucleotides agree with TRBD1. There are 15 residues in the CDR3. Germline values: CDR1 KGHSH, CDR2 LQKENI. V lost 6 bases, J lost 4 bases, and 7 bases stayed unmatched.

The chain uses TRBV7-6 and TRBJ1-4; D is possibly TRBD1 (6 bases). This CDR3 spans 16 amino acids. The germline V and J ends were trimmed by 5 bases and 5 bases, with 18 bases remaining between them. Germline loops: CDR1 SGHVS, CDR2 FNYEAQ. The CDR3 here is CASSPMGGRPNEKLFF. DNA of the CDR3: TGTGCCAGCAGCCCTATGGGGGGCAGGCCAAATGAAAAACTGTTTTTT.

The V call is TRBV6-1, the J call TRBJ1-2; TRBD1 matches 9 bases. The CDR3 has 14 residues. With 8 bases clipped from V and 4 bases from J, the junction kept 8 bases outside the gene matches. Germline CDR1 MNHNS, CDR2 SASEGT. The CDR3 sequence is CASRNGQGPYGYTF. The CDR3 coding sequence is TGTGCCAGCCGGAATGGACAGGGGCCCTATGGCTACACCTTC.

CDR3 loop: CASSQGWTGNEQFF. In DNA, the CDR3 is TGTGCCAGCAGCCAAGGGTGGACGGGCAATGAGCAGTTCTTC. This chain uses TRBV14 with TRBJ2-1; D remains unclear. The V gene's germline CDR1 is SGHDN and CDR2 FVKESK. The CDR3 runs 14 residues. The V end was cut by 1 base, the J end by 6 bases, with 10 bases between.

The chain is built from TRBV19 and TRBJ2-1; D remains unclear. The V end was cut by 2 bases, the J end by 7 bases, with 9 bases between. CDR1 and CDR2 from the germline V gene are LNHDA and SQIVND (reference sequence). This CDR3 is 13 amino acids long. This chain's CDR3 is CASSITPSNEQFF. The CDR3 region has the DNA TGTGCCAGTAGTATAACCCCTAGTAATGAGCAGTTCTTC.

The chain carries TRBV7-2 and TRBJ2-5; D may be TRBD1 (6 bases). Germline values: CDR1 SGHTA, CDR2 FQGNSA. The V end lost 5 bases, the J end lost 5 bases, and 15 bases lay between the germline ends. This CDR3 has 14 amino acids. This CDR3 reads CASSRFGRGETQYF. The CDR3 DNA follows: TGTGCCAGCAGCCGGTTTGGTAGGGGGGAGACCCAGTACTTC. The whole variable domain, remainder taken from reference TRBV7-2 and TRBJ2-5, is GAGVSQSPSNKVTEKGKDVELRCDPISGHTALYWYRQSLGQGLEFLIYFQGNSAPDKSGLPSDRFSAERTGGSVSTLTIQRTQQEDSAVYLCASSRFGRGETQYFGPGTRLLVL.